This passage covers 10 T cell receptor beta chains from one sample sequenced in a study of cytomegalovirus exposure and HLA in healthy donors. Primers for the PCR totalled 60 Vbeta and 13 Jbeta. Here immunoSEQ multiplex PCR was the method, and the copy in TCRdb shows in-frame clones only, minus some. The data contain around 180,000 clones, over 60% of them singletons. Material: PBMCs. The receptors were gathered from a girl under 18 in good health and CMV-seronegative.

In DNA, the CDR3 is TGCGCCAGCAGCGGGGACAGGGTGAACACTGAAGCTTTCTTT. Translation gives CASSGDRVNTEAFF. The gene calls are TRBV4-1 and TRBJ1-1, with 9 bases fitting TRBD1. V gave up 5 bases and J gave up 0 bases; unmatched junction bases: 1. This CDR3 has 14 residues. CDR1 and CDR2 from the germline V gene are MGHRA and YSYEKL.

The CDR3 DNA reads TGTGCCAGCAGTTTCCCTTTGAGCGAGCAGTACTTC. Protein sequence: CASSFPLSEQYF. The V gene is TRBV6-5, the J gene TRBJ2-7; unclear D gene. Germline V gene data show CDR1 as MNHEY and CDR2 as SVGAGI. The CDR3 has 12 amino acids. V was pared by 4 bases and J by 6 bases, with 10 bases between.

The chain couples TRBV19 to TRBJ1-5; 10 bases map to TRBD1. The CDR3 consists of 17 residues. After removal of 7 bases from V and 4 bases from J, the junction contained 13 bases not matched to a gene. Per the germline V gene, CDR1 is LNHDA and CDR2 is SQIVND (reference sequence). As DNA, the CDR3 is TGTGCCAGTATTGGGACAGGGGTGTTTGACGTTAATCAGCCCCAGCATTTT. Protein: CASIGTGVFDVNQPQHF. The whole variable domain, remainder taken from reference TRBV19 and TRBJ1-5, is DGGITQSPKYLFRKEGQNVTLSCEQNLNHDAMYWYRQDPGQGLRLIYYSQIVNDFQKGDIAEGYSVSREKKESFPLTVTSAQKNPTAFYLCASIGTGVFDVNQPQHFGDGTRLSIL.

V gene TRBV5-1 combines with J gene TRBJ1-4; D perhaps matches TRBD1 (5 bases). Germline V lookup: CDR1 SGHRS, CDR2 YFSETQ. Trimming cost V 4 bases and J 5 bases, with 12 bases left between them. CDR3 size: 14 residues. The CDR3 spells CASSILQGNEKLFF. CDR3 coding DNA: TGCGCCAGCAGCATACTCCAGGGAAATGAAAAACTGTTTTTT.

The chain combines TRBV9 with TRBJ1-6; 7 bases fit TRBD1. V lost 0 bases to trimming and J lost 9 bases; unmatched junction nucleotides: 9. Germline V gene sequence: CDR1 SGDLS, CDR2 YYNGEE. The CDR3 is 16 residues long. As DNA, the CDR3 is TGTGCCAGCAGCGTAGAGAGGGGGCTAGGGCCTTCACCCCTCCACTTT. Its translation: CASSVERGLGPSPLHF.

This sequence joins TRBV11-2 and TRBJ1-4, with 7 bases fitting TRBD1. V gave up 6 bases and J gave up 4 bases; unmatched junction bases: 5. The CDR3 is 14 amino acids. The germline CDR1 and CDR2 sequences are SGHAT and FQNNGV. The CDR3 reads CASRHRDSNEKLFF. CDR3 bases: TGTGCCAGCAGGCACCGGGACAGTAATGAAAAACTGTTTTTT.

In this sample, this clone turned up once. V is TRBV9 and J is TRBJ1-3, with 11 bases aligning to TRBD1. The CDR3 is made up of 16 amino acids. With 4 bases clipped from V and 4 bases from J, the junction kept 7 bases outside the gene matches. In germline, CDR1 is SGDLS, CDR2 YYNGEE. The CDR3 loop reads CASSLGQGAKGNTIYF. CDR3 in DNA: TGTGCCAGCAGCCTCGGACAGGGGGCCAAAGGAAACACCATATATTTT. The full variable domain, its missing parts supplied by reference TRBV9 and TRBJ1-3, is DSGVTQTPKHLITATGQRVTLRCSPRSGDLSVYWYQQSLDQGLQFLIQYYNGEERAKGNILERFSAQQFPDLHSELNLSSLELGDSALYFCASSLGQGAKGNTIYFGEGSWLTVV.

The chain employs TRBV7-2 and TRBJ2-5; no clear D gene. Germline CDR1 is SGHTA and CDR2 is FQGNSA. V lost 5 bases to trimming and J lost 0 bases, with 7 bases between them. This CDR3 has 13 amino acids. DNA of the CDR3: TGTGCCAGCAGCCCCCCCAACCAAGAGACCCAGTACTTC. It specifies CASSPPNQETQYF. Using reference TRBV7-2 and TRBJ2-5 for the parts outside the CDR3, the full variable domain is GAGVSQSPSNKVTEKGKDVELRCDPISGHTALYWYRQSLGQGLEFLIYFQGNSAPDKSGLPSDRFSAERTGGSVSTLTIQRTQQEDSAVYLCASSPPNQETQYFGPGTRLLVL.

This clone was counted only a few times. The chain combines TRBV19 with TRBJ2-7; tentatively, D is TRBD2 (6 bases). The V gene lost 0 bases and the J gene lost 3 bases, with 12 bases spanning the gap. This CDR3 spans 15 amino acids. CDR1 and CDR2 from the germline V gene are LNHDA and SQIVND (reference sequence). CDR3 nucleotides: TGTGCCAGTAGTATAGAGTGGGGGGTCAGCTACGAGCAGTACTTC. Translating it yields CASSIEWGVSYEQYF.

The chain recombines TRBV19 with TRBJ2-7; D unclear. V was shortened by 6 bases and J by 2 bases, with 14 bases between the two germline ends. The CDR3 totals 14 residues. CDR1 is LNHDA, CDR2 SQIVND, per germline (reference sequence). The CDR3 loop is CASSPAGGPYEQYF. The CDR3 coding sequence is TGTGCCAGTAGCCCCGCAGGTGGCCCCTACGAGCAGTACTTC.